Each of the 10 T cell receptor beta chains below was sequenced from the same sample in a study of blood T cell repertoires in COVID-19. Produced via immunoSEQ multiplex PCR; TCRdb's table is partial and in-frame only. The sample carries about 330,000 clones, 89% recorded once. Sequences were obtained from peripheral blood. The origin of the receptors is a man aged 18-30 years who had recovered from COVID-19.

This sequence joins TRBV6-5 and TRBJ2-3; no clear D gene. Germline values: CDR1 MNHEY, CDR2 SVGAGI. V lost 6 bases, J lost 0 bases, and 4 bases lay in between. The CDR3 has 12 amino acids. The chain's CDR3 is CASRGSTDTQYF. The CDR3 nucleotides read TGTGCCAGCAGGGGCAGCACAGATACGCAGTATTTT.

The CDR3 region is CASSLVPLTGDGYTF. The CDR3 bases are TGCGCCAGCAGCTTGGTGCCCTTAACAGGGGATGGCTACACCTTC. The V call is TRBV5-1, the J call TRBJ1-2; the match to TRBD1 covers 7 bases. In germline, CDR1 is SGHRS, CDR2 YFSETQ. V lost 0 bases to trimming and J lost 6 bases; unmatched junction nucleotides: 8. The CDR3 is 15 residues long. Based on the CDR3 plus reference TRBV5-1 and TRBJ1-2, the full variable domain is KAGVTQTPRYLIKTRGQQVTLSCSPISGHRSVSWYQQTPGQGLQFLFEYFSETQRNKGNFPGRFSGRQFSNSRSEMNVSTLELGDSALYLCASSLVPLTGDGYTFGSGTRLTVV.

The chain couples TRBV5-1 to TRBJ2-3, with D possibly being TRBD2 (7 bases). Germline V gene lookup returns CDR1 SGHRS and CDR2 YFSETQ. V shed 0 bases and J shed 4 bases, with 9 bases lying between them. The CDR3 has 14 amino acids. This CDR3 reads CASSLGGGADTQYF. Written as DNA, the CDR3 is TGCGCCAGCAGCTTGGGAGGGGGGGCAGATACGCAGTATTTT.

CDR3 DNA sequence: TGTGCCAGCAGTCAGACAGGGGGCGGTGCAACTAATGAAAAACTGTTTTTT. It encodes CASSQTGGGATNEKLFF. V and J are TRBV6-6 and TRBJ1-4; 10 bases align to TRBD1. Germline V gene sequence: CDR1 MNHNY, CDR2 SVGAGI (reference sequence). This CDR3 region has 17 residues. The V segment lost 5 bases and the J segment 0 bases; nucleotides outside the gene matches: 6.

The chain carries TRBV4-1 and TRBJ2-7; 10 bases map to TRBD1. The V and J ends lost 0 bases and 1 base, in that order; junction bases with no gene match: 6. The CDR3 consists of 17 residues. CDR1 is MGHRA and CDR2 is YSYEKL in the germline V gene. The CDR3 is CASSQEERDRGSYEQYF. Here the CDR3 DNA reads TGCGCCAGCAGCCAAGAAGAAAGGGACAGGGGTTCCTACGAGCAGTACTTC.

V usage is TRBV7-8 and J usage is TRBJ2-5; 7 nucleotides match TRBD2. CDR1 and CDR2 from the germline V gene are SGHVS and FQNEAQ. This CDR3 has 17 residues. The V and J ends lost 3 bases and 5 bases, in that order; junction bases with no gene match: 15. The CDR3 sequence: CASSFGSRTSLSETQYF. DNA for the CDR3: TGTGCCAGCAGCTTTGGGTCCCGGACTAGTCTCTCGGAGACCCAGTACTTC.

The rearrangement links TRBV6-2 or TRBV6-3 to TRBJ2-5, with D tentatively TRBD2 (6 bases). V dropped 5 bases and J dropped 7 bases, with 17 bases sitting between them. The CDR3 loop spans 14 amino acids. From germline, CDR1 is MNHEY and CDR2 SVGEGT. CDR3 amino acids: CASSTGTLRGTQYF. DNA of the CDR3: TGTGCCAGCAGTACCGGGACTTTGCGGGGGACCCAGTACTTC.

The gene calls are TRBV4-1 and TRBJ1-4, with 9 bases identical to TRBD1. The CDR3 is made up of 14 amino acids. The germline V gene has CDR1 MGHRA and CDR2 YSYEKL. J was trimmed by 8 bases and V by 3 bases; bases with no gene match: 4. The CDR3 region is CASSHETGGEKLFF. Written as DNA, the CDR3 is TGCGCCAGCAGCCACGAGACAGGGGGAGAAAAACTGTTTTTT.

In nucleotides, the CDR3 is TGTGCCAGCAGAGGGACAGAAACCTATGGCTACACCTTC. Translating gives CASRGTETYGYTF. The rearrangement joins TRBV27 to TRBJ1-2, with 7 positions matching TRBD1. This CDR3 is 13 amino acids long. From germline, CDR1 is MNHEY and CDR2 SMNVEV (reference sequence). V lost 6 bases and J lost 4; bases outside the gene matches: 5.

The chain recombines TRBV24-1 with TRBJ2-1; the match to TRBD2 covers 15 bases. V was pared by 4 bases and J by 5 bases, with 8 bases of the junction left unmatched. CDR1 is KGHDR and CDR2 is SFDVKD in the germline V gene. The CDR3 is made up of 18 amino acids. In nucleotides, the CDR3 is TGTGCCACCAGTGACCGGGGAGGGACTAGCGGGGGGCACAATGAGCAGTTCTTC. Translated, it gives CATSDRGGTSGGHNEQFF.